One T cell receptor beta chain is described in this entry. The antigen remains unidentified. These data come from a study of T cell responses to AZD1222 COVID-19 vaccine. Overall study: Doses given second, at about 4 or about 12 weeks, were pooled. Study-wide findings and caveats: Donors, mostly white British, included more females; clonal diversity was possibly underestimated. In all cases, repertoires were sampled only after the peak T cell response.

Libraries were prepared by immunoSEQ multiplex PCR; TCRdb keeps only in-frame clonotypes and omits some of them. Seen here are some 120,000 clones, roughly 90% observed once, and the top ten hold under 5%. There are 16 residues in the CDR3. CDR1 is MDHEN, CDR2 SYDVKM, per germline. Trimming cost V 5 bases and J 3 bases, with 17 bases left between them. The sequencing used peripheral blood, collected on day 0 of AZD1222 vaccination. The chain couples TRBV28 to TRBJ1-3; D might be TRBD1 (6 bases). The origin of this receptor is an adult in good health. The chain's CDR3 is CASSRTVKPIGNTIYF. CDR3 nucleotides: TGTGCCAGCAGTCGGACAGTAAAACCCATTGGAAACACCATATATTTT.